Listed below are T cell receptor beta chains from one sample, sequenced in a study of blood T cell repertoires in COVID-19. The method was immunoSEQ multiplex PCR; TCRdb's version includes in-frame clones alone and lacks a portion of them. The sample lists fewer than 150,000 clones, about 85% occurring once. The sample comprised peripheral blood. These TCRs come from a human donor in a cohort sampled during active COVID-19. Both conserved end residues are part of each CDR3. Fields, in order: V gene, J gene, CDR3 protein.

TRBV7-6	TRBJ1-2	CASSSTGLDGYTF
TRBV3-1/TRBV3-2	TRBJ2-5	CASSQTDGQETQYF
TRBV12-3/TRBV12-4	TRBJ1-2	CASSLALLYGYTF
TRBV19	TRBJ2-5	CASSIDLETQYF
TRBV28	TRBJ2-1	CASSLIGATSSYNEQFF
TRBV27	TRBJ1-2	CASRSGTGAGGYTF
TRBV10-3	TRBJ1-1	CAISAREENTEAFF
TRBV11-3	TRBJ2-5	CASSSPGLAGGRETQYF
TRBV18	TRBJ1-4	CASSPPGQGGEKLFF
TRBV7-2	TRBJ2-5	CASSLGQGAFQETQYF
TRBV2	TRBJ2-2	CASTLVGENTGELFF
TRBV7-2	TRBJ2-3	CASSIGLVKGTDTQYF
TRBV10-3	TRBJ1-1	CAISESGKPEAFF
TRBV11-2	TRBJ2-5	CASSRAGGSQETQYF
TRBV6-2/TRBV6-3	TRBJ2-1	CASSTLVPGHEQFF
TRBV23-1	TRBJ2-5	CASSPAYGTPFQETQYF
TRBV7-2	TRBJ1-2	CASSLAPRANYGYTF
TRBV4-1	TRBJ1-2	CASSQDEGQGTGAGYTF
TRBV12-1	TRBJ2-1	CASSAGLAGAIGNEQFF
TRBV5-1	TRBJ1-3	CASSFTTGPGNTIYF
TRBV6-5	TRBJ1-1	CASGVRGFAEAFF
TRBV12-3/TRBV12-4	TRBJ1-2	CASSWFRGYGYTF
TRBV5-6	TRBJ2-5	CASSPGTGSETQYF
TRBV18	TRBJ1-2	CASSLRLTANYGYTF
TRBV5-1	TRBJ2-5	CASSGGRTQETQYF
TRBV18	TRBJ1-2	CASSSVTGVNGYTF
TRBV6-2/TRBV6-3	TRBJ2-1	CASSSAGARVHNEQFF
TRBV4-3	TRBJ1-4	CASSQGRGIGGTNEKLFF
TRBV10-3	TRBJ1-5	CAISRTGDNQPQHF
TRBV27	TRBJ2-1	CASSLPLMTVYNEQFF
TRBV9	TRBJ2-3	CASTGGLGTDTQYF
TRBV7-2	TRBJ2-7	CASSPGSTAYEQYF
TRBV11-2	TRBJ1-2	CASSLGQGFGYTF
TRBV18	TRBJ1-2	CASSPAKTSSYGYTF
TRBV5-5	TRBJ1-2	CASSWGQSYGYTF
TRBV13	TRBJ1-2	CASSLPAEGVRNGYTF
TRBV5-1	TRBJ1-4	CASSLSGTGGEKLFF
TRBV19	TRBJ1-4	CASSIHATNEKLFF
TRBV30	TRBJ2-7	CAWSPGLAEYEQYF
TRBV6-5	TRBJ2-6	CASSLGGSGANVLTF
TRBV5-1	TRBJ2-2	CASSLARSLNTGELFF
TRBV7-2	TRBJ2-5	CASSLGIGLGQETQYF
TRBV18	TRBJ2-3	CASSARRDRGTDTQYF